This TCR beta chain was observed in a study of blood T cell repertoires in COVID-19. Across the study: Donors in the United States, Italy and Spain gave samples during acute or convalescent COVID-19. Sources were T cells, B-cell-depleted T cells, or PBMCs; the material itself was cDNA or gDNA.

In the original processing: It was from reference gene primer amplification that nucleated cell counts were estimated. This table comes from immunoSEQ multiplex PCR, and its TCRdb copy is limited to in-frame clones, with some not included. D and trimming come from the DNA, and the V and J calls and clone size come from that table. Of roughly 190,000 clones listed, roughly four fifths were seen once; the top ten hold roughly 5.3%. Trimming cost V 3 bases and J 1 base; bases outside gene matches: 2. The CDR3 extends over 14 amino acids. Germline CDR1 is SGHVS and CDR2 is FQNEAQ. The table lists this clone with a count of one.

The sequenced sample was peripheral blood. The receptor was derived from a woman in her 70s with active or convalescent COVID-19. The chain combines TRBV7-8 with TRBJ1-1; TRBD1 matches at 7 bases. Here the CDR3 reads CASSFWTGNTEAFF. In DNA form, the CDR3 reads TGTGCCAGCAGCTTCTGGACAGGGAACACTGAAGCTTTCTTT.